The next 12 T cell receptor beta chains were all read from a single sample in a study of long-term antiretroviral therapy in people with HIV. An immunoSEQ assay, version v3.0, was performed at survey level. Profiling relied on immunoSEQ multiplex PCR, and the TCRdb table lists in-frame clones only, not all of them. Of 40,000 to 45,000 clones listed, about 95% are singletons. Sequenced here: unsorted PBMCs, sampled 3.7 years after starting antiretroviral therapy. The receptors were gathered from a woman between 45 and 65 years old with HIV.

This chain links TRBV4-3 with TRBJ1-1; 10 nucleotides agree with TRBD1. The CDR3 loop spans 18 amino acids. Trimming at V came to 0 bases and at J to 7 bases, leaving 14 bases not matched to a gene. Germline CDR1 and CDR2: LGHNA and YSLEER. The CDR3 bases are TGCGCCAGCAGCCAAGATATAGTTGGGGACAGGGGCTTTTGTGAAGCTTTCTTT. Protein product: CASSQDIVGDRGFCEAFF.

The genes are TRBV6-5 and TRBJ2-1, with D perhaps matching TRBD2 (6 bases). Germline V gives CDR1 MNHEY, CDR2 SVGAGI. This CDR3 comprises 12 residues. V lost 6 bases and J lost 5, with 8 bases in between. CDR3 loop: CASRSGDNEQFF. CDR3 coding DNA: TGTGCCAGCAGATCGGGAGACAATGAGCAGTTCTTC.

V and J are TRBV7-8 and TRBJ2-7; 7 bases are shared with TRBD2. The CDR3 has 17 residues. V lost 1 base to trimming and J lost 2 bases; unmatched junction nucleotides: 11. CDR1 is SGHVS, CDR2 FQNEAQ, per germline. This chain's CDR3 is CASSLERFGGSPYEQYF. In DNA, the CDR3 is TGTGCCAGCAGCTTAGAACGATTCGGGGGGTCCCCCTACGAGCAGTACTTC.

This rearrangement joins TRBV30 to TRBJ1-2; unclear D gene. Germline V gives CDR1 GTSNPN, CDR2 SVGIG (reference sequence). V was shortened by 4 bases and J by 7 bases, with 13 bases between the two germline ends. The CDR3 has 12 residues. The CDR3, as DNA: TGTGCCTGGAATGGTGTTGTTGGTGGCTACACCTTC. Translation: CAWNGVVGGYTF.

This chain uses TRBV12-5 with TRBJ1-2, with D perhaps TRBD1 (6 bases). CDR1 is LGHNT, CDR2 FRNRAP, per germline. Deletions cut 6 bases from V and 6 bases from J, with 11 bases between. This CDR3 comprises 12 residues. CDR3 sequence (DNA): TGTGCTAGTGGAACAGGGATGGATGGCTACACCTTC. Its translation is CASGTGMDGYTF.

The chain uses TRBV7-6 and TRBJ2-5; D remains ambiguous. This CDR3 region has 13 residues. Per germline, CDR1 SGHVS and CDR2 FNYEAQ. Trimming left V 2 bases short and J 5 bases short, with 9 bases between. The CDR3 nucleotides read TGTGCCAGCAGCTTATATCAAAGGGAGACCCAGTACTTC. Encoded protein: CASSLYQRETQYF.

The chain employs TRBV5-8 and TRBJ2-1, with a weak D call TRBD1 (5 bases). V was pared by 3 bases and J by 6 bases, with 7 bases between. In germline, CDR1 is SGHTS, CDR2 YDEGEE. The CDR3 contains 12 residues. CDR3 nucleotides: TGTGCCAGCAGCTACAGGCCCAATGAGCAGTTCTTC. It is translated as CASSYRPNEQFF.

The CDR3 sequence: CASSYSPTAYEQYF. The CDR3 coding sequence is TGCGCCAGCAGTTATAGTCCTACTGCCTACGAGCAGTACTTC. The chain employs TRBV5-1 and TRBJ2-7; no reliable D call. This CDR3 contains 14 residues. Germline CDR1 and CDR2: SGHRS and YFSETQ. The V end was cut by 5 bases, the J end by 2 bases, with 14 bases between. Together with reference TRBV5-1 and TRBJ2-7, the CDR3 gives the full variable domain: KAGVTQTPRYLIKTRGQQVTLSCSPISGHRSVSWYQQTPGQGLQFLFEYFSETQRNKGNFPGRFSGRQFSNSRSEMNVSTLELGDSALYLCASSYSPTAYEQYFGPGTRLTVT.

The chain joins TRBV6-5 to TRBJ2-2, with D unclear. The CDR3 consists of 11 residues. CDR1 is MNHEY, CDR2 SVGAGI, per germline. V was cut by 4 bases and J by 8 bases, with 5 bases left in between. The CDR3 is CASSFRGELFF. The CDR3 nucleotides are TGTGCCAGCAGTTTTCGTGGGGAGCTGTTTTTT.

The chain couples TRBV7-2 to TRBJ1-1; weak D call: TRBD1 (5 bases). V was trimmed by 1 base and J by 10 bases, leaving 10 bases between them. The length of the CDR3 is 12 residues. The V gene's germline CDR1 is SGHTA and CDR2 FQGNSA. CDR3 DNA sequence: TGTGCCAGCAGCTTAGTGAGGCAGGGAGCTTTCTTT. This encodes CASSLVRQGAFF.

The gene calls are TRBV29-1 and TRBJ2-7, with a possible D match to TRBD1 (6 bases). The CDR3 has 13 residues. V was trimmed by 0 bases and J by 4 bases, leaving 10 bases between them. Per germline, CDR1 SQVTM and CDR2 ANQGSEA. The CDR3 DNA follows: TGCAGCGTTGAAGATACCAGGGGATACGAGCAGTACTTC. Amino acids: CSVEDTRGYEQYF.

The chain combines TRBV29-1 with TRBJ1-2; 8 positions match TRBD1. Germline trimming cut 5 bases from V and 6 bases from J; bases unmatched to any gene: 11. Germline lookup yields CDR1 SQVTM and CDR2 ANQGSEA. The CDR3 spans 14 residues. This CDR3 reads CSVQRTGSQNGYTF. CDR3 DNA: TGCAGCGTTCAGAGGACAGGGAGCCAAAATGGCTACACCTTC. The full variable domain, completed using reference TRBV29-1 and TRBJ1-2, is SAVISQKPSRDICQRGTSLTIQCQVDSQVTMMFWYRQQPGQSLTLIATANQGSEATYESGFVIDKFPISRPNLTFSTLTVSNMSPEDSSIYLCSVQRTGSQNGYTFGSGTRLTVV.